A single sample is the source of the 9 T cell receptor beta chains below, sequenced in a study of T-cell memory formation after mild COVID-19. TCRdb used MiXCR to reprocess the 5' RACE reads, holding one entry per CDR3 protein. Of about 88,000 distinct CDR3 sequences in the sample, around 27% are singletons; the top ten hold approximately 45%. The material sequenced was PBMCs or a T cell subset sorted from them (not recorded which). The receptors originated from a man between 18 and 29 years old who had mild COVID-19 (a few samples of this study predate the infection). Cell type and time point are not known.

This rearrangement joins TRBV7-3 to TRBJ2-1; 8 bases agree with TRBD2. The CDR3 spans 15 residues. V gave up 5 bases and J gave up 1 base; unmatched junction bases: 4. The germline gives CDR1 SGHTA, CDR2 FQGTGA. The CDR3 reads CASSTIAGSYNEQFF. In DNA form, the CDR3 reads TGTGCCAGCAGCACCATAGCGGGGTCCTACAATGAGCAGTTCTTC.

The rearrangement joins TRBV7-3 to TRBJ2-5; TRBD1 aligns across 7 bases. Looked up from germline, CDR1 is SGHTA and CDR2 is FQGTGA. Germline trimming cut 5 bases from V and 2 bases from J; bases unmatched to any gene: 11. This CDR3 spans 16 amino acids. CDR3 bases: TGTGCCAGCAGCCCGCGGACAGGAGGTCCACAAGAGACCCAGTACTTC. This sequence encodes CASSPRTGGPQETQYF.

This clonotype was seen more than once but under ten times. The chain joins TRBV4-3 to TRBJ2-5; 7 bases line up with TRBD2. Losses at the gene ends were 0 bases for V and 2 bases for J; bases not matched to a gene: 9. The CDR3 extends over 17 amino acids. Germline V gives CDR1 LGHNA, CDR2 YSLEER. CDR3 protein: CASSQDYPAGTQETQYF. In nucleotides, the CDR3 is TGCGCCAGCAGCCAAGATTATCCAGCGGGGACTCAAGAGACCCAGTACTTC.

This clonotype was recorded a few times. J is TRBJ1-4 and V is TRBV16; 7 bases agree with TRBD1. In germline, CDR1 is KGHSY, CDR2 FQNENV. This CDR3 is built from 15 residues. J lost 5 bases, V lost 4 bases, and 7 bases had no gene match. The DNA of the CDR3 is TGTGCCAGCAGCCTCCTGGGACAGAAAAATGAAAAACTGTTTTTT. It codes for CASSLLGQKNEKLFF.

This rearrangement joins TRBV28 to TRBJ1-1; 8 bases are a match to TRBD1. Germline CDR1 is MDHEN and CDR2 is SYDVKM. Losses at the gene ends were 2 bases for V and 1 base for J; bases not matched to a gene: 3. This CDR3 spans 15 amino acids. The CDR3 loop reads CASSLPGTGNTEAFF. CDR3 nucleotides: TGTGCCAGCAGTTTACCCGGGACAGGGAACACTGAAGCTTTCTTT.

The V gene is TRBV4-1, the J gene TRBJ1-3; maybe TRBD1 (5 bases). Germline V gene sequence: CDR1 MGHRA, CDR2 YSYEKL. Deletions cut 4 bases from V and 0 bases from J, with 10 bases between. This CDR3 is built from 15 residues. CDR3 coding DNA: TGCGCCAGCAGCCCGGGGGAGCTCTCTGGAAACACCATATATTTT. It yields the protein CASSPGELSGNTIYF.

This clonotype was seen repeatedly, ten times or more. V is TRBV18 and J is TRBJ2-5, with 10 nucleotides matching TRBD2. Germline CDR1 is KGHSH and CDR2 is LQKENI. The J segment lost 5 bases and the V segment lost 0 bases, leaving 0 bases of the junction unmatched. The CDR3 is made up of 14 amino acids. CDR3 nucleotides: TGTGCCAGCTCACCACCGGGACTAGCGGAGACCCAGTACTTC. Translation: CASSPPGLAETQYF.

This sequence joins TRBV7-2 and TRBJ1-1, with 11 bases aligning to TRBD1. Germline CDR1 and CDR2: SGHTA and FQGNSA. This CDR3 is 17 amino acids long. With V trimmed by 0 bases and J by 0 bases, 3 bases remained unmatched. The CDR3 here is CASSLAGTGGMNTEAFF. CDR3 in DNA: TGTGCCAGCAGCTTAGCAGGGACAGGGGGTATGAACACTGAAGCTTTCTTT.

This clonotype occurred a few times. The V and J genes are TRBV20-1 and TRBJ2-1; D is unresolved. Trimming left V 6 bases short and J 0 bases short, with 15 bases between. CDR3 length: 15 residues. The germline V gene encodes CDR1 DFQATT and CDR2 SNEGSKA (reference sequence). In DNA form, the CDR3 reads TGCAGTGCCGGAAACCAAATGAGCTCCTACAATGAGCAGTTCTTC. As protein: CSAGNQMSSYNEQFF.